This entry is about one T cell receptor (beta chain). Antigen: not known. The CDR3 sequence is 16 residues long. The germline CDR1 and CDR2 sequences are SSHAT and FNYEAQ (reference sequence). V lost 2 bases to trimming and J lost 6 bases; unmatched junction nucleotides: 6. This record belongs to a study of beta chain features in type 1 diabetes. Study observations and caveats: Within patients, naive, central memory and Treg TCRB repertoires seemed more similar than within healthy donors.

The entirety of the isolated RNA underwent reverse transcription, so expressed TCRB transcripts were sequenced. Data came from immunoSEQ multiplex PCR; TCRdb stores just in-frame clones and leaves some out. The sample holds 390,000 or so clones; 11% to 15% are singletons and the top ten take roughly 0.033%. The chain links TRBV7-7 to TRBJ2-2, with TRBD2 matching over 10 bases. The TCR sequence derives from a man aged 25 to 45 in good health. The specimen sequenced was naive CD4+ T cells from blood. The chain's CDR3 is CASSLTSGAIAGELFF. The CDR3 DNA reads TGTGCCAGCAGCTTAACTAGCGGGGCAATAGCCGGGGAGCTGTTTTTT.